Listed below are T cell receptor beta chains from one sample, sequenced in a study of TIL therapy for anti-PD-1-resistant metastatic lung cancer. The data were produced by immunoSEQ multiplex PCR, yet TCRdb's version contains in-frame clones alone and is incomplete. This table holds tens of thousands of clones, under 75% found once. The sample in question was blood, obtained at baseline. The receptor set was obtained from a person aged 25-80 years with non-small cell lung cancer. The CDR3 runs from the conserved cysteine through the conserved F or W. D genes are given only for firm matches. Only part of the rows carry a size: once, few, many, or a class if the clone is expanded.

>TRBV29-1|TRBJ1-2|TRBD1|once
TGCAGCGTTGGGACAGGGGGCCCTCCTGTTACACGCTACACCTTC
CSVGTGGPPVTRYTF
>TRBV30|TRBJ2-3|-|-
TGTGCCTGGAGACGGGGGCCCACAGATACGCAGTATTTT
CAWRRGPTDTQYF
>TRBV4-1|TRBJ1-3|TRBD1|few
TGCGCCAGCTCCGGAACCACAGGGGTCCCCCGAAACACCATATATTTT
CASSGTTGVPRNTIYF
>TRBV5-1|TRBJ1-1|-|-
TGCGCCAGCAGCTATTCGAACACTGAAGCTTTCTTT
CASSYSNTEAFF
>TRBV5-1|TRBJ2-5|-|-
TGCGCCAGCAGCTTGCGGGGGGCCGGAGAGACCCAGTACTTC
CASSLRGAGETQYF
>TRBV6-5|TRBJ2-3|-|-
TGTGCCACCCAATCCACCGGCACAGATACGCAGTATTTT
CATQSTGTDTQYF
>TRBV7-9|TRBJ2-5|-|-
TGTGCCAGCAGTGCTAGTTTTGGGGCCTACGGAGAGACCCAGTACTTC
CASSASFGAYGETQYF
>TRBV18|TRBJ2-1|-|-
TGTGCCAGCTCACCGGGGGGCAGGGGCCGAAATGGTGAGCAGTTCTTC
CASSPGGRGRNGEQFF
>TRBV29-1|TRBJ2-1|-|once
TGCAGCGCATCGGACGGAGGTCATGAGCAGTTCTTC
CSASDGGHEQFF
>TRBV28|TRBJ1-5|TRBD1|-
TGTGCCAGCAGTGGACAGGGGGCCGTTCAGCCCCAGCATTTT
CASSGQGAVQPQHF
>TRBV29-1|TRBJ2-7|-|-
TGCAGCGTTGAAGGGGATGTCGGAGCCTACGAGCAGTACTTC
CSVEGDVGAYEQYF
>TRBV23-1|TRBJ2-6|-|-
TGCGCCAGCAGTCAAGACAGCTCTGGGGCCAACGTCCTGACTTTC
CASSQDSSGANVLTF
>TRBV10-3|TRBJ2-1|TRBD1|once
TGTGCCATCAGCAAACAGGGGGCATCAGGTGAGCAGTTCTTC
CAISKQGASGEQFF
>TRBV19|TRBJ2-2|TRBD2|-
TGTGCCAGTAGTATAGCGGGAGGCCCCACCGGGGAGCTGTTTTTT
CASSIAGGPTGELFF
>TRBV11-2|TRBJ2-7|TRBD1|-
TGTGCCAGCAGACTGGACAGGGTAGGCGAGCAGTACTTC
CASRLDRVGEQYF
>TRBV11-2|TRBJ2-7|TRBD1|once
TGTGCCAGCAGCGACCCGACAGGGGGCGCGGGAAGCTACGAGCAGTACTTC
CASSDPTGGAGSYEQYF
>TRBV11-1|TRBJ1-1|-|few
TGTGCCAGCAGCTTAGCGATTACGGGAGAGGCTTTTGAAGCTTTCTTT
CASSLAITGEAFEAFF
>TRBV30|TRBJ2-5|-|-
TGTGCCTGGAGGAATAAGGGGCCGAAGACCCAGTACTTC
CAWRNKGPKTQYF
>TRBV2|TRBJ2-7|-|medium-sized
TGTGCCGGAGGGGGGGTTCGTTTCGAGCAGTACTTC
CAGGGVRFEQYF
>TRBV5-6|TRBJ2-5|-|-
TGTGCCAGCGGTTCGGGGTTCGGGGAGACCCAGTACTTC
CASGSGFGETQYF
>TRBV2|TRBJ1-5|TRBD1|-
TGTGCCAGCAGTATAGGACAGGGGCTGGGTCAGCCCCAGCATTTT
CASSIGQGLGQPQHF
>TRBV13|TRBJ2-3|-|-
TGTGCCAGCAGCATCATAGCAGATACGCAGTATTTT
CASSIIADTQYF
>TRBV4-2|TRBJ2-5|TRBD2|few
TGTGCCAGCAGCCAAGCCGCCGTTTCGGCGGGGGGCGGTTTAGAGACCCAGTACTTC
CASSQAAVSAGGGLETQYF
>TRBV6-1|TRBJ2-7|-|-
TGTGCCAGCAGGGAAGTCCGGGCCTCCTACGAGCAGTACTTC
CASREVRASYEQYF
>TRBV7-2|TRBJ2-1|-|-
TGTGCCAGCAGCTTAGCGCTGGGTAAGGGTGCCTACAATGAGCAGTTCTTC
CASSLALGKGAYNEQFF
>TRBV28|TRBJ2-2|-|-
TGTGCCAGCAGTGCCAGCCTTCGAGGCACCGGGGAGCTGTTTTTT
CASSASLRGTGELFF
>TRBV18|TRBJ1-5|-|few
TGTGCCAGCTCACCGGACCGTCAGCCCCAGCATTTT
CASSPDRQPQHF
>TRBV6-5|TRBJ2-6|-|once
TGTGTCAGCAGTTACTCGGGGGTCTCTGGGGCCAACGTCCTGACTTTC
CVSSYSGVSGANVLTF
>TRBV2|TRBJ2-3|TRBD2|-
TGTGCCAGCAGGGTCAACGGGGGGGGCTACACAGATACGCAGTATTTT
CASRVNGGGYTDTQYF
>TRBV5-1|TRBJ2-1|-|-
TGCGCCAGCAGCTTCCCCCGGGTAGGGAGTGGGGAGCAGTTCTTC
CASSFPRVGSGEQFF
>TRBV2|TRBJ2-5|-|-
TGTGCCAGCAGTGAAAACGGAAACCAAGAGACCCAGTACTTC
CASSENGNQETQYF
>TRBV5-6|TRBJ1-2|-|-
TGTGCCAGCAGCCCACGGGACGGATATGGCTACACCTTC
CASSPRDGYGYTF
>TRBV5-1|TRBJ2-2|-|-
TGCGCCAGCAGCTTGATAGGTACCCCGGGCACCGGGGAGCTGTTTTTT
CASSLIGTPGTGELFF
>TRBV28|TRBJ1-1|-|medium-sized
TGTGCCAGCCAACAACGCACTGAAGCTTTCTTT
CASQQRTEAFF
>TRBV7-8|TRBJ1-5|-|-
TGTGCCAGCAGCTCTTTGGCCGGGACCAGCAATCAGCCCCAGCATTTT
CASSSLAGTSNQPQHF
>TRBV15|TRBJ2-5|TRBD2|few
TGTGCCACCAGAGCGGGACTAGCGGGGCCCCGGGAGACCCAGTACTTC
CATRAGLAGPRETQYF
>TRBV7-2|TRBJ2-2|-|once
TGTGCCAGCAGCTTAGCGGCAGGACTACCGACCGGGGAGCTGTTTTTT
CASSLAAGLPTGELFF
>TRBV4-1|TRBJ2-2|-|once
TGCGCCAGCAGCCGGTCTCTAGAGGGCACCGGGGAGCTGTTTTTT
CASSRSLEGTGELFF
>TRBV7-8|TRBJ2-7|-|once
TGTGCCAGCAGCTTACTCTACCACGAGCAGTACTTC
CASSLLYHEQYF
>TRBV28|TRBJ2-7|TRBD2|-
TGTGCCAGCAGTGGCGGGGGATCCTACGAGCAGTACTTC
CASSGGGSYEQYF
>TRBV9|TRBJ2-1|TRBD1|-
TGTGCCAGCAGCGCCCTAGGACAGGTAGTCTACAATGAGCAGTTCTTC
CASSALGQVVYNEQFF
>TRBV7-9|TRBJ2-2|TRBD2|-
TGTGCCAGCAGCTCCTTACCGGGACTAGCGGGAGCGGGGGAGCTGTTTTTT
CASSSLPGLAGAGELFF
>TRBV6-1|TRBJ2-3|-|-
TGTGCCAGTACACAGCGGGCGGCCACAGATACGCAGTATTTT
CASTQRAATDTQYF
>TRBV5-1|TRBJ1-2|-|-
TGCGCCAGCAGGAATACAGTGGACTATGGCTACACCTTC
CASRNTVDYGYTF
>TRBV5-4|TRBJ2-7|-|few
TGTGCCAGCAGCTTGGCCACAAGGTCCCACGAGCAGTACTTC
CASSLATRSHEQYF
>TRBV6-5|TRBJ1-1|-|few
TGTGCCAGCAGCAAAACAGGGAACACTGAAGCTTTCTTT
CASSKTGNTEAFF
>TRBV28|TRBJ2-7|TRBD1|-
TGTGCCAGCAGTCCCGGGACAGGGTGGGTCGAGCAGTACTTC
CASSPGTGWVEQYF
>TRBV7-9|TRBJ2-3|TRBD2|-
TGTGCCAGCAGCTTAGTTCTAGCGGGGGGTAGCACAGATACGCAGTATTTT
CASSLVLAGGSTDTQYF
>TRBV11-2|TRBJ2-3|-|-
TGTGCCAGCAGTTGGGACTTAGGGGATTTCACAGATACGCAGTATTTT
CASSWDLGDFTDTQYF
>TRBV18|TRBJ2-3|-|-
TGTGCCAGCTCACCACCGAGCGGAGATTACACAGATACGCAGTATTTT
CASSPPSGDYTDTQYF
>TRBV9|TRBJ1-5|-|-
TGTGCCAGCAGCGTTGCCCCCGACAGCCAGCCCCAGCATTTT
CASSVAPDSQPQHF
>TRBV30|TRBJ1-3|-|-
TGTGCCTGGAGTTTTGAAGTAGCACCACAGGAGTCTGGAAACACCATATATTTT
CAWSFEVAPQESGNTIYF
>TRBV27|TRBJ2-2|TRBD2|-
TGTGCCAGCAGCGATGGACTAGCCGGGGAGCTGTTTTTT
CASSDGLAGELFF
>TRBV2|TRBJ1-2|-|few
TGTGCCAGCAGGGTTCAGGGGATTCCGTATGGCTACACCTTC
CASRVQGIPYGYTF
>TRBV2|TRBJ2-5|TRBD1|-
TGTGCCAGCGGGACAGGGTCGGGGGAGACCCAGTACTTC
CASGTGSGETQYF
>TRBV2|TRBJ1-1|TRBD1|-
TGTGCCAGCAGTGAATTACAGGGGATTGAAGCTTTCTTT
CASSELQGIEAFF
>TRBV6-5|TRBJ2-3|-|-
TGTGCCAGCAGTTACCACGGGACTTACACAGATACGCAGTATTTT
CASSYHGTYTDTQYF